The clone carrying this TCR beta chain was found many times. Its matching antigen is unknown. Three rounds of nested PCR, following a modified ARM-PCR protocol, produced the TCRbeta library. TCRdb re-called the multiplex PCR reads with MiXCR, one entry per CDR3 protein. The data show about 110,000 distinct CDR3 sequences, about 80% seen once. These data come from a study of tumor and adjacent non-tumor tissue in lung cancer. Looking at the study overall: The cohort had 12 adenocarcinoma, a couple of squamous cell and 1 small cell patients. Samples averaged about 4.2 million productive TCRbeta reads each. General study points: Compared with tumor, normal lung showed significantly lower TCR diversity.

This sample's RNA came from whole unsorted tissue. Chemotherapy-naive patients with new lung cancer underwent thoracic surgery in China, August–late 2014. This CDR3 is 17 amino acids long. Germline V gene sequence: CDR1 SGHKS, CDR2 YYEKEE (reference sequence). V lost 3 bases, J lost 2 bases, and 18 bases lay in between. The origin of this receptor is a man in his 70s with non-small cell lung cancer. Sequenced material: lung tumor tissue. This rearrangement joins TRBV5-5 to TRBJ1-3; D gene unclear. The CDR3: CASSSQSIGLTGNTIYF. As DNA, the CDR3 is TGTGCCAGCAGCTCCCAATCCATAGGGCTAACTGGAAACACCATATATTTT.